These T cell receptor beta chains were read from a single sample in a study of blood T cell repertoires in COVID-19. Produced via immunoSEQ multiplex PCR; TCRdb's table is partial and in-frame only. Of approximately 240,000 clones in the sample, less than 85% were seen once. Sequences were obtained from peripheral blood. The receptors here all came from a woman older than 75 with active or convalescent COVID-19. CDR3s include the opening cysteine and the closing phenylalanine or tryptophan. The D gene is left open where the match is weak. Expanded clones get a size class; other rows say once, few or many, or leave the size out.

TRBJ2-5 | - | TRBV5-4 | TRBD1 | TGTGCCAGCAGCACCAACCCCGGACAGGGCCCAGAGACCCAGTACTTC | CASSTNPGQGPETQYF
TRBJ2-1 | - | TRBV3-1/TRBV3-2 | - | TGTGCCAGCAGCCAAGGAGGGGGTTCGGCGAATGAGCAGTTCTTC | CASSQGGGSANEQFF
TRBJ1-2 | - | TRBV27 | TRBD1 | TGTGCCAGCAGTTTAACAGCTCGACAGGGCCTTTATGGCTACACCTTC | CASSLTARQGLYGYTF
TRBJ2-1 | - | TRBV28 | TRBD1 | TGTGCCAGCAATAGACAGGGGGCCTACAATGAGCAGTTCTTC | CASNRQGAYNEQFF
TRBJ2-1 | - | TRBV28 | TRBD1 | TGTGCCAGCACCCGGACAGGAGATAACAATGAGCAGTTCTTC | CASTRTGDNNEQFF
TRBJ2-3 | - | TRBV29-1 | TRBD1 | TGCAGCTTTACACAGGGGGCCGATGCAGATACGCAGTATTTT | CSFTQGADADTQYF
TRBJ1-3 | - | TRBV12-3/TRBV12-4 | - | TGTGCCAGCAGCAACCAGGGGAACACCATATATTTT | CASSNQGNTIYF
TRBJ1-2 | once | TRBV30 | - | TGTGCCTGGAGCCTCCCCTCAGGCTTCTATGGCTACACCTTC | CAWSLPSGFYGYTF
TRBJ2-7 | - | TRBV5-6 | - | TGTGCCAGCAGCTTGTATGGGCGACAGAGCTCCTACGAGCAGTACTTC | CASSLYGRQSSYEQYF
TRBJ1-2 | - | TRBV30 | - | TGTGCCTGGAGTCCAGGGATATCCTATGGCTACACCTTC | CAWSPGISYGYTF
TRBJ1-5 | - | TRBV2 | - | TGTGCCAGCAGTGGCCAGTTCAATCAGCCCCAGCATTTT | CASSGQFNQPQHF
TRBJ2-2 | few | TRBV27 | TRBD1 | TGTGCCAGCAATCAGGCGGGGACAGGGGACACCGGGGAGCTGTTTTTT | CASNQAGTGDTGELFF
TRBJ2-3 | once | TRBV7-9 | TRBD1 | TGTGCCAGCAGCTCCCCACAGGGGGCAGATACGCAGTATTTT | CASSSPQGADTQYF
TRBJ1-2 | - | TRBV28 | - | TGTGCCAGCAGTTTAGCAGGGAGGGGTGGCTACACCTTC | CASSLAGRGGYTF
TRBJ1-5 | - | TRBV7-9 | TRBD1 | TGTGCCAGCAGCTCAAGGGGGACAGGGGATAGCAATCAGCCCCAGCATTTT | CASSSRGTGDSNQPQHF
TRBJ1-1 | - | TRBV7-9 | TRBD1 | TGTGCCAGCAGGACTCCGGGACAGGCCCCCACTGAAGCTTTCTTT | CASRTPGQAPTEAFF
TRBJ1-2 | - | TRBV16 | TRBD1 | TGTGCCAGCAGCCTCACGACTCTGGGGACAGGCTCCTATGGCTACACCTTC | CASSLTTLGTGSYGYTF
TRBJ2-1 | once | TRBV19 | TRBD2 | TGTGCCAGTAGTATTAGTTCGGGGGGAAGTAATGAGCAGTTCTTC | CASSISSGGSNEQFF